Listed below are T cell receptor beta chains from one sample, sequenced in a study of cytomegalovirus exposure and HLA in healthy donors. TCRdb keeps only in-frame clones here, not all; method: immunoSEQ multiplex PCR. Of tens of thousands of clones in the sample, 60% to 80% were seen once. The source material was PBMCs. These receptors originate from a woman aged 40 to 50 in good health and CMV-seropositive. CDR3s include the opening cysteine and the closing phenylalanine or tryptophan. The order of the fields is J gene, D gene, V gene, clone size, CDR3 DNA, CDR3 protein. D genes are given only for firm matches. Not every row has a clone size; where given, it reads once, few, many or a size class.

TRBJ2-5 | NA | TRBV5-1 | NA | TGCGCCAGCAGCTTGATCGGACTCCCCGTGGGGGAGACCCAGTACTTC | CASSLIGLPVGETQYF
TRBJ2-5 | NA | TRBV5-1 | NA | TGCGCCAGCAGCGACCCCGGCGGGCAAGAGACCCAGTACTTC | CASSDPGGQETQYF
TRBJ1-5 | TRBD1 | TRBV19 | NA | TGTGCCAGTAGTACCGCAGGGGGATATAGCAATCAGCCCCAGCATTTT | CASSTAGGYSNQPQHF
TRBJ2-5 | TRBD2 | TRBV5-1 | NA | TGCGCCAGCAGCTTGGCGACTAGCGGGGCCCAAGAGACCCAGTACTTC | CASSLATSGAQETQYF
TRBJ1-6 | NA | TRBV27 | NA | TGTGCCAGCTCACAACCCCCACGGCGGGGCTTATTGTTGGGCTCCTATAATTCACCCCTCCACTTT | CASSQPPRRGLLLGSYNSPLHF
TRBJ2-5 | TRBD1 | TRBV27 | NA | TGTGCCAGCAGTTCGACAGGGGGAAGGGAGACCCAGTACTTC | CASSSTGGRETQYF
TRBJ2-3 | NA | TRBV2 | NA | TGTGCCAGCAGCTTTCGTTCCTCGGCAGATACGCAGTATTTT | CASSFRSSADTQYF
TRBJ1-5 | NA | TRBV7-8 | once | TGTGCCAGCAGCCCCGGACAGTCCTATAGCAATCAGCCCCAGCATTTT | CASSPGQSYSNQPQHF
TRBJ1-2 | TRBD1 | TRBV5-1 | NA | TGCGCCAGCAGCTTATCGGGGACAGATGGCTACACCTTC | CASSLSGTDGYTF
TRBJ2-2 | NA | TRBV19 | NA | TGTGCCACCAGCCCCGGTGGCAGGGCGTCCGGGGAGCTGTTTTTT | CATSPGGRASGELFF
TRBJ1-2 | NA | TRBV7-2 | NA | TGTGCCAGCAGCAACAGACAGCTTAACTATGGCTACACCTTC | CASSNRQLNYGYTF
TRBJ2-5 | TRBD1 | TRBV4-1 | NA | TGCGCCAGCAGCCAAGGGGACAGGGGTCTGCGCGAGACCCAGTACTTC | CASSQGDRGLRETQYF
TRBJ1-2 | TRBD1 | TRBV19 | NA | TGTGCCAGTATTGGGACAGGGGTGGACTATGGCTACACCTTC | CASIGTGVDYGYTF
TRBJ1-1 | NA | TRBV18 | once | TGTGCCAGCTCACTCGTTCGGGAGCGTAACACTGAAGCTTTCTTT | CASSLVRERNTEAFF
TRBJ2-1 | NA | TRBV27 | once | TGTGCCAGCAGTTTTGGCGGGGGCACCTACAATGAGCAGTTCTTC | CASSFGGGTYNEQFF
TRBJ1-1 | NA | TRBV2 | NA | TGTGCCAGCAGTGAGAGGGAGAACACTGAAGCTTTCTTT | CASSERENTEAFF
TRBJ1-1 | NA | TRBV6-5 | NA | TGTGCCAGCATCGGCCTTACAGAGAACACTGAAGCTTTCTTT | CASIGLTENTEAFF
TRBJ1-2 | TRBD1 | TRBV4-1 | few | TGCGCCAGCAGCCAAGACGACAGGGCGGATGGCTACACCTTC | CASSQDDRADGYTF
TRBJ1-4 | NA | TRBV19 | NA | TGTGCCAGTAGTATAACGGGTCTAGGAGATGAAAAACTGTTTTTT | CASSITGLGDEKLFF
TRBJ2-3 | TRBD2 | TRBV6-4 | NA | TGTGCCAGCAGTGGGACTAGCCTACCTAGCACAGATACGCAGTATTTT | CASSGTSLPSTDTQYF
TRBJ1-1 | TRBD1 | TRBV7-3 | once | TGTGCCAGCAGGGGACAGTTGAACACTGAAGCTTTCTTT | CASRGQLNTEAFF
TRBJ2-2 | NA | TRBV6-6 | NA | TGTGCCAGCAGTATAGCCGGGACACTGAACACCGGGGAGCTGTTTTTT | CASSIAGTLNTGELFF
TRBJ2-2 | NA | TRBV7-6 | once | TGTGCCAGCAGCCTGGGAGCTACCGGGGAGCTGTTTTTT | CASSLGATGELFF
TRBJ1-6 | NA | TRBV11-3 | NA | TGTGCCAGCAGCTTAGAGAACAGTCCACCCCTCCACTTT | CASSLENSPPLHF
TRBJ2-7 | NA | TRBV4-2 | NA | TGTGCCAGCAGCCAAGAAAGGTCTAGAAGCGAGCAGTACTTC | CASSQERSRSEQYF
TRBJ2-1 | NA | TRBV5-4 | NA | TGTGCCAGCAGCTTGGAAACAGGGAGGGGGAATGAGCAGTTCTTC | CASSLETGRGNEQFF
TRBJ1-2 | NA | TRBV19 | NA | TGTGCCAGCTGGGGCCCCTCGGAGAACATCTATGGCTACACCTTC | CASWGPSENIYGYTF
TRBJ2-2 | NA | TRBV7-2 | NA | TGTGCCAGCAGCAGTCAGGTCGCCGGGGAGCTGTTTTTT | CASSSQVAGELFF
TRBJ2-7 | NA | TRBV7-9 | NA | TGTGCCAGCAGCTTACCCGCGGGACAGAGCTCCTACGAGCAGTACTTC | CASSLPAGQSSYEQYF
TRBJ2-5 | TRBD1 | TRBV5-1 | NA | TGCGCCAGCAGCTTGGACCCGACAGGGGAGACCCAGTACTTC | CASSLDPTGETQYF
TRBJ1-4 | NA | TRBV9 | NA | TGTGCCAGCAGTGTCCAGGGATCGGGTGAAAAACTGTTTTTT | CASSVQGSGEKLFF
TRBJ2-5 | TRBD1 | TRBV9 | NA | TGTGCCAGCAGCCGGACAGGGGTACGAGAGACCCAGTACTTC | CASSRTGVRETQYF
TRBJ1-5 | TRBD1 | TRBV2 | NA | TGTGCCAGCAGTTTACAGGGGACGATCAATCAGCCCCAGCATTTT | CASSLQGTINQPQHF
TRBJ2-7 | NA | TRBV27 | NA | TGTGCCAGCAGGAGATCAGGGGAGCCCTCTTATACCTACGAGCAGTACTTC | CASRRSGEPSYTYEQYF
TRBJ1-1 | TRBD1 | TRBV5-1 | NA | TGCGCCAGCAGCTTAACAGGGGTAACTGAAGCTTTCTTT | CASSLTGVTEAFF
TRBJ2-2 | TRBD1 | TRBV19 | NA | TGTGCCAGTAGTAAGGACAGGGGCTCCCCCGGGGAGCTGTTTTTT | CASSKDRGSPGELFF
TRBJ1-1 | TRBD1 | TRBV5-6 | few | TGTGCCAGCACGGGGACAGGGGTTGGGGGTGAAGCTTTCTTT | CASTGTGVGGEAFF
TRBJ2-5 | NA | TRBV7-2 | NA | TGTGCCAGCAGCTTACGAGATCCCCGCCGTGAGGAGACCCAGTACTTC | CASSLRDPRREETQYF
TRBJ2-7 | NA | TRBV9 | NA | TGTGCCAGCAGCGTAGGGCTAGCTGGTGAGCAGTACTTC | CASSVGLAGEQYF
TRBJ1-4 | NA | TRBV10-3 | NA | TGTGCCATCAGTGCAACAGGGCTTGCTAATGAAAAACTGTTTTTT | CAISATGLANEKLFF
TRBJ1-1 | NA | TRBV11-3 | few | TGTGCCAGCAGCCCGGCGGGGGACGATACTGAAGCTTTCTTT | CASSPAGDDTEAFF
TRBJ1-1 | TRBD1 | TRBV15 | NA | TGTGCCACCAGCAGGGGGGGGACAGGGAACACTGAAGCTTTCTTT | CATSRGGTGNTEAFF
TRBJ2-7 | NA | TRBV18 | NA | TGTGCCAGCTCACCACAGACTAACTCCTACGAGCAGTACTTC | CASSPQTNSYEQYF
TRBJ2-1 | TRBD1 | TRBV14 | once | TGTGCCAGCAGCCAAAAAACAGGGGCCTACAATGAGCAGTTCTTC | CASSQKTGAYNEQFF
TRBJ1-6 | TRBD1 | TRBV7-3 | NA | TGTGCCAGCAGCCCGGGGACAGCGAATTCACCCCTCCACTTT | CASSPGTANSPLHF
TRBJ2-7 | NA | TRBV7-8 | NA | TGTGCCAGCAGCTTTAGCGGTGTTTACGAGCAGTACTTC | CASSFSGVYEQYF
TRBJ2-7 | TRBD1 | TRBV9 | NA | TGTGCCAGCAGCACCGATCCGGGACAGGGGTACGAGCAGTACTTC | CASSTDPGQGYEQYF
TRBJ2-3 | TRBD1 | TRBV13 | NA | TGTGCCAGCAGCTTAGTGTGGGACAGGGGGCTAAGAGGGACAGATACGCAGTATTTT | CASSLVWDRGLRGTDTQYF